The subject of this entry is one T cell receptor (beta chain). Other DNA sequences in this sample translate to the same CDR3. Germline assignment: CDR1 SQVTM and CDR2 ANQGSEA. V dropped 6 bases and J dropped 7; count of bases not matched to a gene: 7. The CDR3 sequence is 13 residues long. These data come from a study of metastatic and nonmetastatic thyroid tumors. Study-wide background: For malignant and benign thyroid patients, tumor or nodule tissue and blood were the sources whose repertoires were compared.

No treatment had been given to any patient before thyroid surgery. TCRdb reassembled clones from the PCR reads with MiXCR. The data contain 25,000 to 35,000 clones, roughly a tenth of them singletons. The source of this sequence is a female donor with papillary thyroid cancer or a benign thyroid nodule (not recorded which). Some clones in this sample may be carry-over from other donors' samples. Sequencing was performed on blood. The rearrangement links TRBV29-1 to TRBJ2-1; 9 bases align to TRBD2. The CDR3 DNA sequence: TGCAGCGTGAGGGGCGGGGGGGGTAATGAGCAGTTCTTC. Its translation: CSVRGGGGNEQFF.